The clone carrying this TCR beta chain was counted once. Its matching antigen is unknown. The data are from a study of a mutant IDH1 vaccine in newly diagnosed glioma. Study-wide background: Beginning 4-6 weeks after radiotherapy alone, or with temozolomide cycles, vaccination took place. Patients were pretreated with radiotherapy, temozolomide, or both, mostly both. Study results and caveats: Alterations occurring in top peripheral T cell clonotypes seemed unrelated to pseudoprogression.

Measured with immunoSEQ multiplex PCR; TCRdb has only the in-frame clones, and not every one. Here the sample spans about 32,000 clones, around 73% being singletons. Germline CDR1 SGHKS, CDR2 YYEKEE (reference sequence). With 0 bases removed from V and 3 bases from J, the gap between germline ends came to 13 bases. CDR3 length: 16 amino acids. As to time point: week 35, safety follow-up. The content of each vaccine dose was 300 ug of mutant IDH1 20-mer peptide, and topical imiquimod accompanied it. Patients, over weeks 1, 3, 5, 7, 11, 15, 19 and 23, received a total of eight vaccinations. This receptor was identified in a middle-aged woman with glioma. The rearrangement links TRBV5-5 to TRBJ1-5; D call uncertain. The sample was PBMCs, taken from a glioma patient whose treatment included an IDH1 peptide vaccine. CDR3 nucleotides: TGTGCCAGCAGCTTGGGTTCCGGGAGAGTCAATCAGCCCCAGCATTTT. Translation gives CASSLGSGRVNQPQHF.